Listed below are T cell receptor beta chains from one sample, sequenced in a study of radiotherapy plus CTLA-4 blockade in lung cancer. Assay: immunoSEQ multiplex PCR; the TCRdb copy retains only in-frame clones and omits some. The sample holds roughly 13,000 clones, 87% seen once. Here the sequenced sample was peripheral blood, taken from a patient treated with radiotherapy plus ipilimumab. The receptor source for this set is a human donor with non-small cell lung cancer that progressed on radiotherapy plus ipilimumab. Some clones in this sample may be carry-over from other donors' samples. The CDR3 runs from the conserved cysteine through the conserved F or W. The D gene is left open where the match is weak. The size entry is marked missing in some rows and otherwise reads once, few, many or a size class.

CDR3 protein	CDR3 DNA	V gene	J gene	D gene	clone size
CASIYQGADGYTF	TGTGCCAGCATTTATCAGGGGGCGGACGGCTACACCTTC	TRBV6-1	TRBJ1-2	TRBD1	NA
CASGEEQPQHF	TGTGCCAGCGGGGAGGAACAGCCCCAGCATTTT	TRBV9	TRBJ1-5	NA	NA
CASSSGISSEKLFF	TGTGCCAGCAGCTCCGGGATTTCCTCTGAAAAACTGTTTTTT	TRBV5-6	TRBJ1-4	NA	NA
CAWELGQGYTEAFF	TGTGCCTGGGAGCTTGGACAGGGGTACACTGAAGCTTTCTTT	TRBV30	TRBJ1-1	TRBD1	NA
CASSSTIGNQPQHF	TGTGCCAGCAGCTCGACTATAGGCAATCAGCCCCAGCATTTT	TRBV7-8	TRBJ1-5	NA	once
CASSVVRSTGEAFF	TGTGCCAGCAGCGTAGTTAGGTCGACAGGGGAAGCTTTCTTT	TRBV9	TRBJ1-1	TRBD1	NA
CASNLAGGGNEQFF	TGTGCCAGCAATTTAGCGGGAGGGGGCAATGAGCAGTTCTTC	TRBV6-1	TRBJ2-1	TRBD2	NA
CASSDDRASGNTIYF	TGCGCCAGCAGTGACGACAGGGCCTCTGGAAACACCATATATTTT	TRBV5-1	TRBJ1-3	TRBD1	NA
CASSPETGGEKLFF	TGTGCCAGCTCACCGGAGACAGGGGGCGAAAAACTGTTTTTT	TRBV18	TRBJ1-4	TRBD1	NA
CASSLERGHREIEQFF	TGTGCCAGCAGCTTGGAGCGGGGTCATCGGGAGATTGAGCAGTTCTTC	TRBV7-8	TRBJ2-1	TRBD2	NA
CASSPGTGTRYTF	TGTGCCAGCAGTCCCGGGACAGGGACCCGCTACACCTTC	TRBV6-9	TRBJ1-2	TRBD1	NA
CASSLMDRSTEAFF	TGTGCCAGCAGCTTAATGGACAGGAGTACTGAAGCTTTCTTT	TRBV6-1	TRBJ1-1	TRBD1	NA
CSGFGGYGYTF	TGCAGCGGATTCGGGGGGTATGGCTACACCTTC	TRBV29-1	TRBJ1-2	NA	NA
CASSLARRLAGIYNEQFF	TGTGCCAGCAGCTTAGCGCGGCGACTAGCGGGGATTTACAATGAGCAGTTCTTC	TRBV7-8	TRBJ2-1	TRBD2	NA
CASSLAAAGGREQYF	TGCGCCAGCAGCTTGGCCGCGGCAGGGGGTAGAGAGCAGTACTTC	TRBV5-1	TRBJ2-7	TRBD1	NA
CASREAGGDYGYTF	TGTGCCAGCAGGGAGGCAGGGGGCGACTATGGCTACACCTTC	TRBV6-1	TRBJ1-2	TRBD1	NA
CASSVEQWDSPLHF	TGTGCCAGCAGCGTAGAACAGTGGGATTCACCCCTCCACTTT	TRBV9	TRBJ1-6	NA	NA
CASSLNRLVADTQYF	TGTGCCAGCAGCTTAAATAGGCTAGTGGCAGATACGCAGTATTTT	TRBV11-2	TRBJ2-3	NA	NA
CASSLLGLSEQYF	TGTGCCAGCAGTTTATTGGGCCTCTCCGAGCAGTACTTC	TRBV27	TRBJ2-7	NA	NA
CASSSFTDTQYF	TGTGCCAGCAGTTCCTTTACAGATACGCAGTATTTT	TRBV13	TRBJ2-3	NA	NA
CASSDFGSQETQYF	TGTGCCAGCAGCGATTTTGGCAGCCAAGAGACCCAGTACTTC	TRBV7-2	TRBJ2-5	NA	NA
CASSLPSSGGAADTQYF	TGTGCCAGCAGCTTACCTTCTAGCGGGGGGGCAGCAGATACGCAGTATTTT	TRBV11-3	TRBJ2-3	TRBD2	NA
CAWSRPGDGSDTQYF	TGTGCCTGGAGTAGACCAGGGGATGGTTCAGATACGCAGTATTTT	TRBV30	TRBJ2-3	NA	NA
CASSYQGSGTTGELFF	TGTGCCAGCAGTTACCAGGGTAGCGGGACGACCGGGGAGCTGTTTTTT	TRBV6-6	TRBJ2-2	TRBD2	NA
CASSIQGDNTEAFF	TGTGCCAGTAGTATACAGGGGGACAACACTGAAGCTTTCTTT	TRBV19	TRBJ1-1	TRBD1	NA
CASSAGQGIYEQYF	TGTGCCAGCAGTGCCGGACAGGGTATCTACGAGCAGTACTTC	TRBV6-1	TRBJ2-7	TRBD1	NA
CASSLEAYTEAFF	TGCGCCAGCAGCTTGGAAGCCTACACTGAAGCTTTCTTT	TRBV5-1	TRBJ1-1	NA	NA
CASRRTASYGYTF	TGTGCCAGCAGACGGACAGCAAGCTATGGCTACACCTTC	TRBV7-9	TRBJ1-2	NA	NA
CASSLEPGQLTQRNYEQYF	TGTGCCAGCAGCTTAGAACCTGGACAGTTAACGCAAAGGAACTACGAGCAGTACTTC	TRBV7-2	TRBJ2-7	NA	NA
CASSFEGEAFF	TGTGCCAGCAGTTTCGAGGGTGAAGCTTTCTTT	TRBV27	TRBJ1-1	NA	NA
CASSHGISGNTIYF	TGTGCCAGCAGTCACGGGATTTCTGGAAACACCATATATTTT	TRBV19	TRBJ1-3	NA	NA
CATTTAGYGYTF	TGTGCCACGACAACTGCCGGATATGGCTACACCTTC	TRBV9	TRBJ1-2	NA	once
CASSLGGSILF	TGTGCCAGCAGCTTAGGAGGGTCCATCCTCTTC	TRBV7-2	TRBJ1-2	NA	NA
CSVDGQGSIKQYF	TGCAGCGTTGACGGGCAGGGGTCTATCAAGCAGTACTTC	TRBV29-1	TRBJ2-7	NA	NA
CASSLGVQGALRYEQYF	TGTGCCAGCAGCTTAGGGGTACAGGGGGCCTTAAGATACGAGCAGTACTTC	TRBV11-2	TRBJ2-7	TRBD1	NA
CASSSSGPNTGELFF	TGTGCCAGTAGTTCTAGCGGGCCCAACACCGGGGAGCTGTTTTTT	TRBV19	TRBJ2-2	TRBD2	NA
CASSMGQLGSYNEQFF	TGTGCCAGTAGTATGGGCCAGTTGGGCTCCTACAATGAGCAGTTCTTC	TRBV19	TRBJ2-1	NA	NA
CASSTAGGRNEQFF	TGTGCCAGTAGTACAGCGGGGGGGCGAAATGAGCAGTTCTTC	TRBV19	TRBJ2-1	TRBD2	NA
CAIWDRSRANYGYTF	TGTGCCATCTGGGACAGGTCTCGGGCTAACTATGGCTACACCTTC	TRBV10-3	TRBJ1-2	TRBD1	NA
CASTRGSAYNEQFF	TGTGCCAGCACACGGGGAAGCGCCTACAATGAGCAGTTCTTC	TRBV7-2	TRBJ2-1	NA	NA
CASSLSGYNEQFF	TGCGCCAGCAGCTTATCCGGTTACAATGAGCAGTTCTTC	TRBV5-1	TRBJ2-1	NA	NA
CASSLGAHYTF	TGTGCCAGCAGCTTAGGGGCGCACTACACCTTC	TRBV11-2	TRBJ1-2	NA	NA
CASSPTLGGYEQYF	TGTGCCAGCAGCCCCACCCTAGGCGGGTACGAGCAGTACTTC	TRBV28	TRBJ2-7	NA	NA
CASSWGDMETQYF	TGCGCCAGCTCTTGGGGGGATATGGAGACCCAGTACTTC	TRBV5-1	TRBJ2-5	NA	NA
CASSLAGTTQETQYF	TGTGCCAGCAGCTTAGCGGGGACTACCCAAGAGACCCAGTACTTC	TRBV7-6	TRBJ2-5	TRBD2	few
CASSLVGVRGYDTEAFF	TGCGCCAGCAGCTTGGTAGGCGTCAGGGGATATGACACTGAAGCTTTCTTT	TRBV5-1	TRBJ1-1	NA	NA
CSVLLADEQFF	TGCAGCGTCCTCCTAGCGGATGAGCAGTTCTTC	TRBV29-1	TRBJ2-1	TRBD2	NA
CASSESWAGEGYTF	TGTGCCAGCAGTGAATCGTGGGCAGGGGAAGGCTACACCTTC	TRBV25-1	TRBJ1-2	NA	medium-sized
CASSLGGRGRSTEAFF	TGTGCCAGCAGCTTAGGGGGCAGGGGGCGTTCCACTGAAGCTTTCTTT	TRBV13	TRBJ1-1	TRBD1	few
CASTGTFANTEAFF	TGTGCCAGCACCGGGACATTCGCGAACACTGAAGCTTTCTTT	TRBV27	TRBJ1-1	NA	once
CASRPLGESNYNEQFF	TGCGCCAGCAGGCCCCTTGGGGAGAGCAACTACAATGAGCAGTTCTTC	TRBV10-2	TRBJ2-1	NA	NA
CASAGLARTDTQYF	TGTGCCAGCGCCGGACTAGCGCGCACAGATACGCAGTATTTT	TRBV9	TRBJ2-3	TRBD2	few
CASSLGPDRTYEQYF	TGCGCCAGCAGCTTGGGCCCGGACAGGACTTACGAGCAGTACTTC	TRBV5-1	TRBJ2-7	TRBD1	NA
CASSLGLAGAQETQYF	TGCGCCAGCAGCTTGGGGCTAGCGGGAGCACAAGAGACCCAGTACTTC	TRBV5-1	TRBJ2-5	TRBD2	NA
CASKRVVLLLDTQYF	TGTGCCAGCAAGCGCGTAGTACTCCTCCTAGATACGCAGTATTTT	TRBV6-1	TRBJ2-3	NA	NA
CASSPNGGGGQPQHF	TGTGCCAGCAGCCCCAATGGCGGGGGCGGACAGCCCCAGCATTTT	TRBV7-8	TRBJ1-5	NA	NA
CASSSLGQGKDQPQHF	TGTGCCAGCAGCTCTTTGGGACAGGGGAAGGATCAGCCCCAGCATTTT	TRBV7-9	TRBJ1-5	TRBD1	NA
CAIKDSPGTQYF	TGTGCCATCAAGGACAGCCCTGGGACCCAGTACTTC	TRBV10-3	TRBJ2-5	NA	NA